This T cell receptor (beta chain) was documented in a study of blood T cell repertoires in COVID-19. In terms of age and location, participants ranged from roughly 18 to 90 years and lived in about 25 US areas. Participant-given clinical history determined each cohort assignment. CDR1 is LNHDA and CDR2 is SQIVND in the germline V gene (reference sequence). The CDR3 length is 16 residues. J lost 4 bases, V lost 3 bases, and 9 bases had no gene match. As originally analysed: Nucleated cell counts were estimated from reference gene primer amplification. TCRdb keeps only in-frame clones here, not all; method: immunoSEQ multiplex PCR. V and J calls and clone size are copied from that table; D and trimming were computed from the DNA. The table shows about 220,000 clones, with around 90% occurring only once.

The genes are TRBV19 and TRBJ2-3, with 8 bases matching TRBD2. What was sequenced was PBMCs or T cells enriched from blood (not recorded which). This TCR derives from a woman between 45 and 60 years old with acute COVID-19. The CDR3, as DNA: TGTGCCAGTAGTATGGGTTCCGGGAGGGTCGCAGATACGCAGTATTTT. Translated, it gives CASSMGSGRVADTQYF.